Below, one T cell receptor beta chain is given with its context. Its target is not known. This sample stems from a study of cytomegalovirus exposure and HLA in healthy donors. Study conclusions and caveats: As was reported, the classifier diagnosed cytomegalovirus status with high specificity and sensitivity. Productive status was seen about 90% or about 30% of the time for most TCR beta V segments in an earlier analysis. Analyses of presence and absence presupposed an approximately uniform sequencing depth across donors. Later analysis indicated greater clonal expansion among HLA-associated TCR beta chains than among equally common other chains.

Trimming stripped 4 bases from V and 3 bases from J, with 13 bases between. This CDR3 spans 14 amino acids. Looked up from germline, CDR1 is MNHNS and CDR2 is SASEGT. The PCR employed 60 Vbeta primers together with 13 Jbeta primers. Sequencing used immunoSEQ multiplex PCR; TCRdb keeps in-frame clones, though not all of them. The sample lists about 170,000 clones, approximately 84% occurring once. The sample taken for sequencing was PBMCs. The rearrangement uses TRBV6-1 and TRBJ2-7; D not certain. The receptor comes from a man aged 25-40 years in good health and CMV-seropositive. The CDR3 reads CASSGRPSYYEQYV. The CDR3 DNA sequence: TGTGCCAGCAGTGGACGACCCTCTTACTACGAGCAGTACGTC.